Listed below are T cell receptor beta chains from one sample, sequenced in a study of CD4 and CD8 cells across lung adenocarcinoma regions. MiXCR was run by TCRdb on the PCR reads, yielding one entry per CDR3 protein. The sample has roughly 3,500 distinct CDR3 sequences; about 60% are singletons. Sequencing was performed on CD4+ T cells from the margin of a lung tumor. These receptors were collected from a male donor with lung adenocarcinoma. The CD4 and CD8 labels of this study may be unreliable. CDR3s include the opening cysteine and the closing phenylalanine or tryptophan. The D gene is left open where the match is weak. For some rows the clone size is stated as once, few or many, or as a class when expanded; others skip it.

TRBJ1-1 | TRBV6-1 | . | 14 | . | TGTGCCAGCAGTAGCCCAATTGGGACCACTGAAGCTTTCTTT | CASSSPIGTTEAFF
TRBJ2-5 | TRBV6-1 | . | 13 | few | TGTGCCAGATCTACGGCTCCCGGTGAGACCCAGTACTTC | CARSTAPGETQYF
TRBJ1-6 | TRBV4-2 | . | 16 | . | TGTGCCAGCAGCCAAGACCCGGGGGCAGCGAATTCACCCCTCCACTTT | CASSQDPGAANSPLHF
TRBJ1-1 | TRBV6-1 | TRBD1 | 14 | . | TGTGCCAGCAGTGAGGACAGGGGGGACACTGAAGCTTTCTTT | CASSEDRGDTEAFF
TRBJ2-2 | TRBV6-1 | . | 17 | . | TGTGCCAGCAGCCGGCGACTGGGTTTGGGGATGGGCGGGGAGCTGTTTTTT | CASSRRLGLGMGGELFF
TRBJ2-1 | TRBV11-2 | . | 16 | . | TGTGCCAGCAGCTTAAGGGTGATCCTCGGCGGCAATGAGCAGTTCTTC | CASSLRVILGGNEQFF
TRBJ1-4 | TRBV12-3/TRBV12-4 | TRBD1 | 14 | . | TGTGCCAGCAGTTCCGGGACAGTCCCTGAAAAACTGTTTTTT | CASSSGTVPEKLFF
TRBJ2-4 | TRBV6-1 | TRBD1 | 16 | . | TGTGCCAGCAGTGACAGGCCGGACAGGGAGGTCGGCATTCAGTACTTC | CASSDRPDREVGIQYF
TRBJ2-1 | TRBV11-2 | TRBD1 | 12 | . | TGTGCCAGCAGCCGGACAGGGACTGAGCAGTTCTTC | CASSRTGTEQFF
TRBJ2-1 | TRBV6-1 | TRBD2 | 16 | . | TGTGCCAGCCACCAGGTTCTAGCGGGAGGGGGCAATGAGCAGTTCTTC | CASHQVLAGGGNEQFF
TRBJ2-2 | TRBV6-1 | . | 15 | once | TGTGCCAGCAGTGAATGGGGCAGACCCACCGGGGAGCTGTTTTTT | CASSEWGRPTGELFF
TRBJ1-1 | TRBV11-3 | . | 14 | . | TGTGCCAGCAGCGACCTATTCATGAACACTGAAGCTTTCTTT | CASSDLFMNTEAFF
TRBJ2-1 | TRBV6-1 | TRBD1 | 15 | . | TGTGCCAGCAGAGAAGACAGGGGGAAGTTTAATGAGCAGTTCTTC | CASREDRGKFNEQFF
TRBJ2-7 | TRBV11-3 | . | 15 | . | TGTGCCAGCAGCTGGAGAGGAGGTGGGGTCTACGAGCAGTACTTC | CASSWRGGGVYEQYF
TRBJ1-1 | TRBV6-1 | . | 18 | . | TGTGCCAGCAGTCCCCTCGGGGGGAGCTTTGGAATGAACACTGAAGCTTTCTTT | CASSPLGGSFGMNTEAFF
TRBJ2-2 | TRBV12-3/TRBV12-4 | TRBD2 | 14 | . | TGTGCCAGCAGCGGACTAGCGGGAGCTGGGGAGCTGTTTTTT | CASSGLAGAGELFF
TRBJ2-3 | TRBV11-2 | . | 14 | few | TGTGCCAGCAGCCAATTTAGCCGGTCAGATACGCAGTATTTT | CASSQFSRSDTQYF
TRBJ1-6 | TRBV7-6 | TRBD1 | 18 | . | TGTGCCAGCAGCGAAAGGGGGCGAGATAGCTCCTATAATTCACCCCTCCACTTT | CASSERGRDSSYNSPLHF
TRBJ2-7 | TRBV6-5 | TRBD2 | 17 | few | TGTGCCAGCAGTTACTCAAACCGACTAGCGGGGACCTACGAGCAGTACTTC | CASSYSNRLAGTYEQYF
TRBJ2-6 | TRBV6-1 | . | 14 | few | TGTGCCAGCAGAGCAGGGGTTGGGGCCAACGTCCTGACTTTC | CASRAGVGANVLTF
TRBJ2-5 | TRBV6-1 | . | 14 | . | TGTGCCAGCAGTGAGATGGCCCCTCGGGAGACCCAGTACTTC | CASSEMAPRETQYF
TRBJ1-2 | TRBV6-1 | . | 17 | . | TGTGCCAGCAGTGAAGAAACATCGGGACGGACAAACTATGGCTACACCTTC | CASSEETSGRTNYGYTF
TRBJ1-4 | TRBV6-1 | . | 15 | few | TGTGCCAGCAGGGCTAGGGGGATCGGTAATGAAAAACTGTTTTTT | CASRARGIGNEKLFF
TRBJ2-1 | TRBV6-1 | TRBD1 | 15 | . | TGTGGCAGGGGTGAAGGGGGCCGTGACCCAGAGACGCAGTATTTC | CGRGEGGRDPETQYF
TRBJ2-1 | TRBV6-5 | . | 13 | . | TGTGCCAGCAGTTATATAGGAGACAATGAGCAGTTCTTC | CASSYIGDNEQFF
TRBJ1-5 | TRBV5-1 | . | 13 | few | TGCGCCAGCAGCTTGGGACAGAATCAGCCCCAGCATTTT | CASSLGQNQPQHF
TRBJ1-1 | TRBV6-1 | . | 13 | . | TGTGCCAGCAGCCCCACATCGAGCACTGAAGCTTTCTTT | CASSPTSSTEAFF
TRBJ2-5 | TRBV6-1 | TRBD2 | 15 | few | TGTGCCAGCGCGGCTAGCGGGAGTAGAGGGGAGACCCAGTACTTC | CASAASGSRGETQYF
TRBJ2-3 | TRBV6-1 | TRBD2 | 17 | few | TGTGCCAGCAGTGGGGGTACTAGCGGGAGGGCCACAGATACGCAGTATTTT | CASSGGTSGRATDTQYF
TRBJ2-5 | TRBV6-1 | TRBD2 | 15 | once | TGTGCCAGCAGTCTGGGGACTAGCGGGAGAAGTGGTTTCTTCTTC | CASSLGTSGRSGFFF
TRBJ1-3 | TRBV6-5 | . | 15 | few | TGTGCCAGCAGTTACGATCTGAGCTCTGGAAACACCATATATTTT | CASSYDLSSGNTIYF
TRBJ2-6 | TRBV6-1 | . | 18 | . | TGTGCCAGCAGTGTTCTGTCAGGGGCCAGAGCTGGGGCCAACGTCCTGACTTTC | CASSVLSGARAGANVLTF
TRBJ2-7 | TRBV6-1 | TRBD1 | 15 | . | TGTGCCAGCAGCCCCCAGACAGGGTATCTCTACGAGCAGTACTTC | CASSPQTGYLYEQYF
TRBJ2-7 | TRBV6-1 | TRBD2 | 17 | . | TGTGCCAGCAAGTACGGCGGGACTAGCGGGACCCTAGGGGAGCAGTACTTC | CASKYGGTSGTLGEQYF
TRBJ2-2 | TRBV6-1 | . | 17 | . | TGTGCCAGCAAGCCCGGGGGTGGGGTGGGAGGAGCCGGGGAGCTGTTTTTT | CASKPGGGVGGAGELFF
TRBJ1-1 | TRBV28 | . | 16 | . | TGTGCCAGCAGTTATCGCCCCAAGGGACGGGGTACTGAAGCTTTCTTT | CASSYRPKGRGTEAFF
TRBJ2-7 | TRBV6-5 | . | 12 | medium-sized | TGTGCCAGCAGTTACTATCAGGGGACCTGGTACTTC | CASSYYQGTWYF
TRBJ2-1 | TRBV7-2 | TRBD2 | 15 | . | TGTGCCAGCAGCTATGGACTAGCAGCTTACAATGAGCAGTTCTTC | CASSYGLAAYNEQFF
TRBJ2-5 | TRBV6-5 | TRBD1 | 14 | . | TGTGCCAGCAGTTACCGGGACAGACAAGAGACCCAGTACTTC | CASSYRDRQETQYF
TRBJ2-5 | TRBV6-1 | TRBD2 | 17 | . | TGTGCCAGCAGTGAAGGACGACTAGCGGGGGACCAAGAGACCCAGTACTTC | CASSEGRLAGDQETQYF
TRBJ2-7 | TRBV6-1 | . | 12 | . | TGTGCCAGCAGCATCCATAACTACGAGCAGTACTTC | CASSIHNYEQYF
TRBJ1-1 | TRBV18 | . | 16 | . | TGTGCCAGCTCACCAGTGGGGGTGGGTGGCTCTTCCGAAGCTTTCTTT | CASSPVGVGGSSEAFF
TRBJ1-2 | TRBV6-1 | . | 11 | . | TGTGCCAGCAGCGCCGCCCTTGGCTACACCTTC | CASSAALGYTF
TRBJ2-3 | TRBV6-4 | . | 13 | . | TGTGCCCGCAAGGCTAGCGACGCCGGTGCGCAGTATTTT | CARKASDAGAQYF
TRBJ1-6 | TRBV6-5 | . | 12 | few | TGTGCCAGCAGTTACTCCCGGTACGAGCAGTACTTT | CASSYSRYEQYF
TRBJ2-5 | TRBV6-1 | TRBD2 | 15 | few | TGTGCCAGCAGGACGGGACTAGCAGGCCAAGAGACCCAGTACTTC | CASRTGLAGQETQYF
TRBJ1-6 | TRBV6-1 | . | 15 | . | TGTGCCAGCAGTGAACGCATAGACTATAATTCACCCCTCCACTTT | CASSERIDYNSPLHF